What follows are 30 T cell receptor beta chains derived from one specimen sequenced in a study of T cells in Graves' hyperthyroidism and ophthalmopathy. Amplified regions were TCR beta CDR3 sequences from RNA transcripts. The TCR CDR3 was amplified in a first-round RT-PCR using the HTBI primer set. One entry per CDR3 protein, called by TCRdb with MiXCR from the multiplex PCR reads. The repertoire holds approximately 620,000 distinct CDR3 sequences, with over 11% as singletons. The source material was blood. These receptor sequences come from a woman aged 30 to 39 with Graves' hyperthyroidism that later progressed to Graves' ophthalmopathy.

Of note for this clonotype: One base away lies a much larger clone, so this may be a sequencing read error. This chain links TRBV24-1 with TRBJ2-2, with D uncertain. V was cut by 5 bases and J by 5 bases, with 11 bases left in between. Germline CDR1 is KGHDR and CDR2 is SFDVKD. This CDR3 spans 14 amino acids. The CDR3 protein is CATSVDFWTGELFF. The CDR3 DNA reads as TGTGCCACCAGTGTGGATTTTTGGACCGGGGAGCTGTTTTTT.

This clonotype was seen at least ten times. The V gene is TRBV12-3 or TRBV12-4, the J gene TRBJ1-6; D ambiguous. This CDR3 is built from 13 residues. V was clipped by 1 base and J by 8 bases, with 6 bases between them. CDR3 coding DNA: TGTGCCAGCAGTTTAGGGGTAGATTCACCCCTCCACTTT. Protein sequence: CASSLGVDSPLHF.

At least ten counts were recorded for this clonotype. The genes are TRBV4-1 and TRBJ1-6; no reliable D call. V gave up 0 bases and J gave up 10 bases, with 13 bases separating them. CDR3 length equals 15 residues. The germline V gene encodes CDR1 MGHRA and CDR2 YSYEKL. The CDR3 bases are TGCGCCAGCAGCCAAGATGAGTGGGCTAGGTCACCCCTCCACTTT. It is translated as CASSQDEWARSPLHF.

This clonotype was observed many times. CDR3 sequence reads: CASSLVGATLNEQFF. The DNA for the CDR3 is TGTGCCAGCAGTTTGGTAGGGGCTACCCTCAATGAGCAGTTCTTC. This chain links TRBV27 with TRBJ2-1; possible D gene TRBD1, 5 bases. The CDR3 contains 15 residues. CDR1 is MNHEY, CDR2 SMNVEV, per germline (reference sequence). V dropped 3 bases and J dropped 6 bases, with 15 bases sitting between them.

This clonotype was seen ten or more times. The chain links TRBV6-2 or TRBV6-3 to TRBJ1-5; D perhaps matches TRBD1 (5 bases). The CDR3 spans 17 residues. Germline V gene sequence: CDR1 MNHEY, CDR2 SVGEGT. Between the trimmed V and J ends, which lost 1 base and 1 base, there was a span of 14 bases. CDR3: CASSYFPGGESNQPQHF. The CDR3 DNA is TGTGCCAGCAGTTACTTTCCCGGGGGAGAAAGCAATCAGCCCCAGCATTTT.

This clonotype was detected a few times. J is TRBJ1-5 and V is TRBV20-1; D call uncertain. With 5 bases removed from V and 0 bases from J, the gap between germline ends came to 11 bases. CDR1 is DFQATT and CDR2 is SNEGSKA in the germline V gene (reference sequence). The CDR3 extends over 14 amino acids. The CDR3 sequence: CSAERPGSNQPQHF. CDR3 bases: TGCAGTGCTGAGAGGCCGGGTAGCAATCAGCCCCAGCATTTT.

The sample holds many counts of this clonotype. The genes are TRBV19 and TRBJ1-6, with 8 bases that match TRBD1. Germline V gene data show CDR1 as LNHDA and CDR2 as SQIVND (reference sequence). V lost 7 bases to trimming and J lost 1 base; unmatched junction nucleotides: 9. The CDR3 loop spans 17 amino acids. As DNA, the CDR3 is TGTGCCAGTACGAGACAGGGGCTGGGGTCCTATAATTCACCCCTCCACTTT. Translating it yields CASTRQGLGSYNSPLHF. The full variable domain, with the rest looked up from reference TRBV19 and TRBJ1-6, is DGGITQSPKYLFRKEGQNVTLSCEQNLNHDAMYWYRQDPGQGLRLIYYSQIVNDFQKGDIAEGYSVSREKKESFPLTVTSAQKNPTAFYLCASTRQGLGSYNSPLHFGNGTRLTVT.

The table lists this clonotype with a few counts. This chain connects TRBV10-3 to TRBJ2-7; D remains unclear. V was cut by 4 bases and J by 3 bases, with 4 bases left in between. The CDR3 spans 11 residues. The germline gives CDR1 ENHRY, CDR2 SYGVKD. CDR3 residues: CAISGSYEQYF. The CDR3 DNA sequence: TGTGCCATCAGTGGAAGCTACGAGCAGTACTTC.

CDR3 protein: CSATRYGAGGRDTQYF. CDR3 nucleotides: TGCAGTGCTACCCGGTATGGAGCGGGAGGTCGAGATACGCAGTATTTT. The V call is TRBV20-1, the J call TRBJ2-3; 9 bases agree with TRBD2. The CDR3 loop spans 16 amino acids. Germline V lookup: CDR1 DFQATT, CDR2 SNEGSKA (reference sequence). After removal of 4 bases from V and 5 bases from J, the junction contained 13 bases not matched to a gene.

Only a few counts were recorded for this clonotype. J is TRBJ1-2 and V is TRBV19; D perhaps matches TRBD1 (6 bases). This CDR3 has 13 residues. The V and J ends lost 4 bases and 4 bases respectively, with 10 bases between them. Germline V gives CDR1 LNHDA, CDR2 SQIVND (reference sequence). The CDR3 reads CASSRQVSYGYTF. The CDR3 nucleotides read TGTGCCAGTAGTAGACAGGTCAGCTATGGCTACACCTTC.

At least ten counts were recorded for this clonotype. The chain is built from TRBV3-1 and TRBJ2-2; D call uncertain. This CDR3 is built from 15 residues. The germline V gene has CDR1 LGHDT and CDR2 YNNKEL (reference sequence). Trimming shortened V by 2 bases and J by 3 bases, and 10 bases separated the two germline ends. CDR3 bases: TGTGCCAGCAGCCAATTGGTAACTGACACCGGGGAGCTGTTTTTT. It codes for CASSQLVTDTGELFF.

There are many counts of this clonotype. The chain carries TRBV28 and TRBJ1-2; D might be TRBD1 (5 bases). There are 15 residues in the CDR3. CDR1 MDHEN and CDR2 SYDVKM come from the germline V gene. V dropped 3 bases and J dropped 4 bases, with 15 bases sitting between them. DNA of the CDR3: TGTGCCAGCAGTTTGGTCGAGATAGGGGTCTATGGCTACACCTTC. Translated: CASSLVEIGVYGYTF.

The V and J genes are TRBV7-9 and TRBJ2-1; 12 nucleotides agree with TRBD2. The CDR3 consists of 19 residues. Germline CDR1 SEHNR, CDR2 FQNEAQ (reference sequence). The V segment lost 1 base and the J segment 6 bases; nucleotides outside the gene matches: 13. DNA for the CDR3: TGTGCCAGCAGCTTAGTTTTAATCCTAGCGGGAGGGCCTCCCAATGAGCAGTTCTTC. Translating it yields CASSLVLILAGGPPNEQFF.

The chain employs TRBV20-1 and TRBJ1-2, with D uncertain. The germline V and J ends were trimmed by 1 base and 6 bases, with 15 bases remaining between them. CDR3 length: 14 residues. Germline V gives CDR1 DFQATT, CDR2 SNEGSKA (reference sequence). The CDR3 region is CSARVETSIHGYTF. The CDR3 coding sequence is TGCAGTGCTAGAGTAGAGACGAGCATTCATGGCTACACCTTC.

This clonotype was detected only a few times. CDR3 bases: TGTGCCAGCAGCCGAAAACCGGGATCCACACGGGATACGCAGTATTTT. This sequence encodes CASSRKPGSTRDTQYF. The V and J genes are TRBV6-1 and TRBJ2-3, with TRBD2 as a possible D gene (5 bases). V was pared by 6 bases and J by 6 bases, with 22 bases between. There are 16 residues in the CDR3. Germline V gene lookup returns CDR1 MNHNS and CDR2 SASEGT.

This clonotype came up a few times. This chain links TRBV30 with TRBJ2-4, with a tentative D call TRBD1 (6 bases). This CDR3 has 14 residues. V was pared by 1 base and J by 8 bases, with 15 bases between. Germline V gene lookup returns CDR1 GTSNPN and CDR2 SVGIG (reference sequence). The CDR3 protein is CAWSGVGADDIQYF. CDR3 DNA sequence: TGTGCCTGGAGTGGGGTGGGGGCAGACGACATTCAGTACTTC.

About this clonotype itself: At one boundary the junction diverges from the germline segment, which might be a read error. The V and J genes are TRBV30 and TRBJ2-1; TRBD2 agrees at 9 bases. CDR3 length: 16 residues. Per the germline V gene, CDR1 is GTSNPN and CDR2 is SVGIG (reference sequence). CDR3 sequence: CAWGVGRTSADNEQFF. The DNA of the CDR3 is TGTGCCTGGGGTGTGGGGAGGACTAGCGCTGACAATGAGCAGTTCTTC.

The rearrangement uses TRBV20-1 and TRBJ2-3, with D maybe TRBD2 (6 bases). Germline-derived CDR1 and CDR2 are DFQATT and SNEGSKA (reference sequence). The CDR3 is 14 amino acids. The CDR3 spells CNARDSTQVNTQYF. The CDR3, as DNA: TGCAATGCCCGGGACTCGACACAAGTAAATACGCAGTATTTT.

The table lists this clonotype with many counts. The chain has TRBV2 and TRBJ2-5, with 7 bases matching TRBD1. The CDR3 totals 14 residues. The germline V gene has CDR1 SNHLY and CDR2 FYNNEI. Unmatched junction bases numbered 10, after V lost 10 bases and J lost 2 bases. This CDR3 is CANQQGTTQETQYF. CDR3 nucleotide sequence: TGTGCCAACCAACAGGGGACAACACAAGAGACCCAGTACTTC.

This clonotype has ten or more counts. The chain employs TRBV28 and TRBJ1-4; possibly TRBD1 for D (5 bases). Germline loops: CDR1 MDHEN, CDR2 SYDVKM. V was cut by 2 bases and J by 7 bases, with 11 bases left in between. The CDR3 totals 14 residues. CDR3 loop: CASSLGGVGEKLFF. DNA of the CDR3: TGTGCCAGCAGTTTAGGGGGTGTTGGTGAAAAACTGTTTTTT.

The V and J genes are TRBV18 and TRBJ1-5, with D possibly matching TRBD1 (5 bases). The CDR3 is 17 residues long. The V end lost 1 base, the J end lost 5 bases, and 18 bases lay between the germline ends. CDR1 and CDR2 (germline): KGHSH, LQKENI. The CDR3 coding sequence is TGTGCCAGCTCACCACGGGGAGTCTCGAGGGGCGATCAGCCCCAGCATTTT. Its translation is CASSPRGVSRGDQPQHF.

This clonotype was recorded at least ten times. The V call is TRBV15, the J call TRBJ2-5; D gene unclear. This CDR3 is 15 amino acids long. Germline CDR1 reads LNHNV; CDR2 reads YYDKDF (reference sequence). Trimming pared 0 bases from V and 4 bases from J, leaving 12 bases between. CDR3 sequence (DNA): TGTGCCACCAGCAGAGATCCCTCCCCGGGAGAGACCCAGTACTTC. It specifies CATSRDPSPGETQYF.

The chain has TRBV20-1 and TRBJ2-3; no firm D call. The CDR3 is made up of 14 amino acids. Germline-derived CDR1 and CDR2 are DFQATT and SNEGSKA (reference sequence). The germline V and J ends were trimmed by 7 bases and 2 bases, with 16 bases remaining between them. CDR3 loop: CSGSSITSTDTQYF. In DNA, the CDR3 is TGCAGTGGAAGCAGTATCACCTCCACAGATACGCAGTATTTT.

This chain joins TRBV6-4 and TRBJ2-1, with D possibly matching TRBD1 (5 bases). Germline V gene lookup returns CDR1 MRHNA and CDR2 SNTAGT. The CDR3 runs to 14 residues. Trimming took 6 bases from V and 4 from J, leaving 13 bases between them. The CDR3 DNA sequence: TGTGCCAGCAGCCAGGGTAAAGAGTACAATGAGCAGTTCTTC. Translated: CASSQGKEYNEQFF.

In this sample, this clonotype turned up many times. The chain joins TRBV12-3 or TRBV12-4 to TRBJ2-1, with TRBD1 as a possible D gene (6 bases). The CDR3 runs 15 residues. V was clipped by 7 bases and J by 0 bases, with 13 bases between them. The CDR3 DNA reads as TGTGCCAGCATGAGTGAGGACAGCTCCTACAATGAGCAGTTCTTC. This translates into CASMSEDSSYNEQFF.

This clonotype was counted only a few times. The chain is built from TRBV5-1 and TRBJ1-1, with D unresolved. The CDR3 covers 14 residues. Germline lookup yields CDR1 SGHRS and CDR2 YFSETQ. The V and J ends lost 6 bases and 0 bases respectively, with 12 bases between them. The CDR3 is CASTRVGMNTEAFF. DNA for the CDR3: TGCGCCAGCACCCGGGTGGGAATGAACACTGAAGCTTTCTTT.

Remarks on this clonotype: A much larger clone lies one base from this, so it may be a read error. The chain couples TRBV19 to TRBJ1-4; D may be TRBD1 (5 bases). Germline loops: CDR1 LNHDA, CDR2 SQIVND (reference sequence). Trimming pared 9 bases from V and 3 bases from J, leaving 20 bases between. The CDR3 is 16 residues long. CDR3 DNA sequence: TGTGCCAGCAGTTTTCCCGGGACGGCAGCTAATGAAAAACTGTTTTTT. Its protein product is CASSFPGTAANEKLFF.

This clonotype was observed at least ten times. CDR3 sequence: CANKGQSNTGELFF. The DNA of the CDR3 is TGTGCCAACAAGGGACAGTCGAACACCGGGGAGCTGTTTTTT. V usage is TRBV10-3 and J usage is TRBJ2-2, with 7 bases lining up with TRBD1. V was clipped by 10 bases and J by 0 bases; unmatched bases: 5. Germline loops: CDR1 ENHRY, CDR2 SYGVKD. The CDR3 sequence is 14 residues long.

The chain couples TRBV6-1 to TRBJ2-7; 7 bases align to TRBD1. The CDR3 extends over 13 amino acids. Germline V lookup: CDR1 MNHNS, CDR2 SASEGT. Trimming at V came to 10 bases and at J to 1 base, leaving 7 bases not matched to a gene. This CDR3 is CATRGRLSYEQYF. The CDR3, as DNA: TGTGCCACTAGGGGGCGCCTTTCCTACGAGCAGTACTTC.

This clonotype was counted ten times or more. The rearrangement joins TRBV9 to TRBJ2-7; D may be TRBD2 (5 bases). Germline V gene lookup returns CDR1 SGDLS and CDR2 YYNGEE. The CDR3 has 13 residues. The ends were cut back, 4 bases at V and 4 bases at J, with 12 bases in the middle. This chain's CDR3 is CASSFSPGYEQYF. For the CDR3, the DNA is TGTGCCAGCAGCTTCTCCCCGGGGTACGAGCAGTACTTC.